This TCR beta chain was recorded in a study of lymphopenia after photon versus proton radiotherapy. The CDR3 length is 16 residues. V was cut by 6 bases and J by 5 bases, with 22 bases left in between. Germline CDR1 is SNHLY and CDR2 is FYNNEI. Study-wide results and limits: Authors raise, but do not show, better survival with proton therapy.

Concerning this clone: Its antigen is unidentified.

Assay: immunoSEQ multiplex PCR; the TCRdb copy retains only in-frame clones and omits some. The sample holds about 15,000 clones, 65% to 90% seen once. This chain connects TRBV2 to TRBJ1-2; D is ambiguous. The TCR sequence derives from a man in his sixties or seventies with pancreatic cancer. The material sequenced was peripheral blood, taken from a patient treated with proton-based radiotherapy. CDR3 region: CASSQLAGGLFYGYTF. CDR3 DNA: TGTGCCAGCAGCCAATTGGCTGGAGGGTTGTTTTATGGCTACACCTTC. Variable domain in full (rest from reference TRBV2 and TRBJ1-2): EPEVTQTPSHQVTQMGQEVILRCVPISNHLYFYWYRQILGQKVEFLVSFYNNEISEKSEIFDDQFSVERPDGSNFTLKIRSTKLEDSAMYFCASSQLAGGLFYGYTFGSGTRLTVV.